A single sample gave rise to the 19 T cell receptor beta chains below, sequenced in a study of blood T cell repertoires in COVID-19 (dated by TCRdb to 2020 to 2022). The library was obtained by the immunoSEQ multiplex PCR assay. Not all clones reach the TCRdb copy of this immuneACCESS table, which keeps in-frame sequences only. Checked studies attribute under half of the gap to unresolved V genes and leave the rest unexplained. Recorded for this sample are more than 150,000 clones; about nine tenths of them occurred a single time. In total, the top ten clones hold around 7% of the sample. The specimen sequenced was peripheral blood. These receptors were collected from a man aged 35 to 55 with acute or convalescent COVID-19.

This clone occurred once. V and J are TRBV6-1 and TRBJ2-7; 8 bases map to TRBD2. CDR1 is MNHNS, CDR2 SASEGT, per germline. The length of the CDR3 is 14 residues. V lost 3 bases to trimming and J lost 3 bases; unmatched junction nucleotides: 4. CDR3 nucleotide sequence: TGTGCCAGCAGTGAGGCGGGGGGCCGCTACGAGCAGTACTTC. This codes for CASSEAGGRYEQYF.

The CDR3 reads CASRQGDGGYTF. In nucleotides, the CDR3 is TGTGCCAGCAGACAGGGGGATGGTGGCTACACCTTC. J is TRBJ1-2 and V is TRBV3-1 (or the pseudogene TRBV3-2); 8 nucleotides line up with TRBD1. J gave up 7 bases and V 6 bases, and 4 bases lay outside the gene matches. Germline lookup yields CDR1 LGHDT and CDR2 YNNKEL (reference sequence). The CDR3 consists of 12 residues.

This clone was recorded only once. The J gene is TRBJ1-1, the V gene TRBV10-3; D is uncertain. The germline CDR1 and CDR2 sequences are ENHRY and SYGVKD. Trimming took 5 bases from V and 0 from J, leaving 4 bases between them. The CDR3 consists of 12 residues. Here the CDR3 DNA reads TGTGCCATCAGTTATATGAACACTGAAGCTTTCTTT. Protein sequence: CAISYMNTEAFF.

The chain employs TRBV5-1 and TRBJ2-4; 8 nucleotides match TRBD2. The CDR3 has 14 residues. V lost 6 bases and J lost 7; bases outside the gene matches: 9. Germline V gene sequence: CDR1 SGHRS, CDR2 YFSETQ. This chain's CDR3 is CASTPTGGANIQYF. The CDR3 nucleotides read TGCGCCAGCACCCCCACGGGGGGGGCGAACATTCAGTACTTC.

J is TRBJ1-3 and V is TRBV6-4; 7 nucleotides agree with TRBD1. This CDR3 comprises 15 residues. V gave up 4 bases and J gave up 0 bases; unmatched junction bases: 3. The germline gives CDR1 MRHNA, CDR2 SNTAGT. The CDR3, as DNA: TGTGCCAGCAGTGTGGACAGGAGCTCTGGAAACACCATATATTTT. Protein: CASSVDRSSGNTIYF.

Notes on this clone: The junction departs from germline at one end; a sequencing error may be responsible. The rearrangement links TRBV7-8 to TRBJ2-2; TRBD2 aligns across 8 bases. CDR3 length equals 16 residues. From germline, CDR1 is SGHVS and CDR2 FQNEAQ. CDR3 bases: TGTGCCAGCAGCTTAGCGGGCGCGGGGGGCACCGGAGAGCTGTTTTTT. Residues: CASSLAGAGGTGELFF. Together with reference TRBV7-8 and TRBJ2-2, the CDR3 gives the full variable domain: GAGVSQSPRYKVAKRGQDVALRCDPISGHVSLFWYQQALGQGPEFLTYFQNEAQLDKSGLPSDRFFAERPEGSVSTLKIQRTQQEDSAVYLCASSLAGAGGTGELFFGEGSRLTVL.

The chain uses TRBV9 and TRBJ2-3; 8 nucleotides align to TRBD2. V was clipped by 3 bases and J by 4 bases; unmatched bases: 7. The CDR3 spans 15 residues. Germline V lookup: CDR1 SGDLS, CDR2 YYNGEE. The CDR3 reads CASSDPGGAADTQYF. In DNA form, the CDR3 reads TGTGCCAGCAGCGACCCCGGGGGGGCAGCAGATACGCAGTATTTT.

The chain employs TRBV18 and TRBJ2-3; 8 bases line up with TRBD1. The CDR3 loop spans 15 amino acids. Germline V gives CDR1 KGHSH, CDR2 LQKENI. The ends lost 1 base at V and 3 bases at J; junction bases unmatched: 3. The CDR3, as DNA: TGTGCCAGCTCACCACGGACAGGGACTACAGATACGCAGTATTTT. This encodes CASSPRTGTTDTQYF.

J is TRBJ1-2 and V is TRBV7-9, with D possibly TRBD1 on 5 matching bases. Trimming cost V 1 base and J 3 bases, with 12 bases left between them. Germline loops: CDR1 SEHNR, CDR2 FQNEAQ (reference sequence). The CDR3 loop spans 15 amino acids. Here the CDR3 DNA reads TGTGCCAGCAGCTTAGAGCGGGGGGAGGACTATGGCTACACCTTC. Its translation is CASSLERGEDYGYTF.

V is TRBV5-1 and J is TRBJ2-7; 10 nucleotides agree with TRBD1. The CDR3 is made up of 15 amino acids. Germline CDR1 is SGHRS and CDR2 is YFSETQ. With 4 bases clipped from V and 6 bases from J, the junction kept 10 bases outside the gene matches. CDR3 sequence: CASSPTGTGDSEQYF. For the CDR3, the DNA is TGCGCCAGCAGCCCAACCGGGACAGGGGACTCCGAGCAGTACTTC. Full variable domain (outside the CDR3, taken from reference TRBV5-1 and TRBJ2-7): KAGVTQTPRYLIKTRGQQVTLSCSPISGHRSVSWYQQTPGQGLQFLFEYFSETQRNKGNFPGRFSGRQFSNSRSEMNVSTLELGDSALYLCASSPTGTGDSEQYFGPGTRLTVT.

V and J are TRBV20-1 and TRBJ2-1; tentative D call: TRBD1 (6 bases). There are 15 residues in the CDR3. V was shortened by 3 bases and J by 12 bases, with 24 bases between the two germline ends. In germline, CDR1 is DFQATT, CDR2 SNEGSKA (reference sequence). The CDR3, as DNA: TGCAGTGCTAGTTTTAATGGTCCGGGTACAGGGTCGCAGTTCTTC. It codes for CSASFNGPGTGSQFF.

The rearrangement joins TRBV12-3 or TRBV12-4 to TRBJ1-3, with D hard to call. Trimming shortened V by 1 base and J by 4 bases, and 5 bases separated the two germline ends. The CDR3 covers 13 residues. DNA for the CDR3: TGTGCCAGCAGTTTAGGACAAGGAAACACCATATATTTT. Translated: CASSLGQGNTIYF.

This sequence joins TRBV19 and TRBJ1-1; D is ambiguous. This CDR3 has 13 amino acids. Trimming took 5 bases from V and 3 from J, leaving 10 bases between them. Germline V lookup: CDR1 LNHDA, CDR2 SQIVND (reference sequence). This chain's CDR3 is CASSHNGDTEAFF. CDR3 DNA: TGTGCCAGTAGTCACAACGGGGACACTGAAGCTTTCTTT.

The chain joins TRBV10-3 to TRBJ1-2, with D perhaps TRBD1 (6 bases). Germline V lookup: CDR1 ENHRY, CDR2 SYGVKD. The CDR3 is 16 amino acids. Trimming stripped 6 bases from V and 2 bases from J, with 19 bases between. DNA of the CDR3: TGTGCCATCAGCCCCCCGGAAACAGGGCGCAACTATGGCTACACCTTC. This gives the protein CAISPPETGRNYGYTF.

This clone has only one observation. The J gene is TRBJ1-6, the V gene TRBV9, with a tentative D call TRBD1 (5 bases). This CDR3 comprises 16 residues. Trimming cost V 3 bases and J 2 bases, with 12 bases left between them. CDR1 and CDR2 from the germline V gene are SGDLS and YYNGEE. CDR3 sequence: CASSASGSAYNSPLHF. The CDR3 DNA follows: TGTGCCAGCAGCGCCTCAGGGTCAGCCTATAATTCACCCCTCCACTTT.

The chain couples TRBV12-3 or TRBV12-4 to TRBJ2-7; 10 positions agree with TRBD2. The V and J ends lost 6 bases and 5 bases, in that order; junction bases with no gene match: 4. The CDR3 runs to 13 residues. The CDR3 sequence is CASSPTSGDEQYF. The CDR3 DNA sequence: TGTGCCAGCAGCCCCACTAGCGGGGACGAGCAGTACTTC.

The rearrangement uses TRBV6-5 and TRBJ2-7, with D maybe TRBD2 (6 bases). Between the trimmed V and J ends, which lost 4 bases and 3 bases, there was a span of 7 bases. The CDR3 loop spans 12 amino acids. Germline loops: CDR1 MNHEY, CDR2 SVGAGI. The CDR3 is CASSSGLYEQYF. DNA of the CDR3: TGTGCCAGCAGTTCGGGACTCTACGAGCAGTACTTC.

This chain links TRBV19 with TRBJ2-1; 8 bases fit TRBD1. The ends lost 0 bases at V and 9 bases at J; junction bases unmatched: 4. The germline V gene has CDR1 LNHDA and CDR2 SQIVND (reference sequence). This CDR3 region has 14 residues. The CDR3 here is CASSIEEDRAEQFF. In DNA, the CDR3 is TGTGCCAGTAGTATAGAAGAGGACAGGGCTGAGCAGTTCTTC.

The rearrangement uses TRBV5-4 and TRBJ1-1; the match to TRBD1 covers 9 bases. The CDR3 extends over 15 amino acids. In germline, CDR1 is SGHNT, CDR2 YYREEE (reference sequence). After removal of 6 bases from V and 2 bases from J, the junction contained 8 bases not matched to a gene. Here the CDR3 reads CASKATGGQNTEAFF. The CDR3, as DNA: TGTGCCAGCAAAGCGACAGGGGGTCAAAACACTGAAGCTTTCTTT.